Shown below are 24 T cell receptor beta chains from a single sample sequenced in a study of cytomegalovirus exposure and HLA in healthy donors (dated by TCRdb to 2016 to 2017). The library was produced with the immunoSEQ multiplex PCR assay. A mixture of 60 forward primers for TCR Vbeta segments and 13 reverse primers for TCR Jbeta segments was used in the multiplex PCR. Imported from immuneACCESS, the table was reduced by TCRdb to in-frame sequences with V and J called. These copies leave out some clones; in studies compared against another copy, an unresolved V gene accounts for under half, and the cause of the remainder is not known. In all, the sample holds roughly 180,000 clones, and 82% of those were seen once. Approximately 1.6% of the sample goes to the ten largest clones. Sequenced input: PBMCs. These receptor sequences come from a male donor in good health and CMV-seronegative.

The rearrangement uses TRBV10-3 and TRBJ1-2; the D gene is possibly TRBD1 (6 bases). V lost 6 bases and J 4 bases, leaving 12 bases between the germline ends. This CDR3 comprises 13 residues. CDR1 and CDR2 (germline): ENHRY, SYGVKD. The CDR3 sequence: CAISEDSSYGYTF. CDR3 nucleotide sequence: TGTGCCATCAGCGAGGACAGCAGCTATGGCTACACCTTC.

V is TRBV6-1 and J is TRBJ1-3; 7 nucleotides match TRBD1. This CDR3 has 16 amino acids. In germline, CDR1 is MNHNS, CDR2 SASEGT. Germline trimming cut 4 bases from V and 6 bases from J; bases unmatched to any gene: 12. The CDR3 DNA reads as TGTGCCAGCAGTGCGTGGAGAACCGGGACAGAAAACACCATATATTTT. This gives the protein CASSAWRTGTENTIYF.

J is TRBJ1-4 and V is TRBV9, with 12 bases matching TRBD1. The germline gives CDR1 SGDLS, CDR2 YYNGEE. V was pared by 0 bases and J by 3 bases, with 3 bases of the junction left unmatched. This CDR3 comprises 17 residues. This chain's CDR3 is CASSVAGQGASNEKLFF. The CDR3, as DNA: TGTGCCAGCAGCGTAGCGGGACAGGGGGCTTCTAATGAAAAACTGTTTTTT.

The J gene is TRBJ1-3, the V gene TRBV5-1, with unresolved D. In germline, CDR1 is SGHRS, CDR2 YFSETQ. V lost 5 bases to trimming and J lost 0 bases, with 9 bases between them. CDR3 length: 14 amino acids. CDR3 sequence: CASRPLLSGNTIYF. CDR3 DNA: TGCGCCAGCAGACCGTTACTCTCTGGAAACACCATATATTTT.

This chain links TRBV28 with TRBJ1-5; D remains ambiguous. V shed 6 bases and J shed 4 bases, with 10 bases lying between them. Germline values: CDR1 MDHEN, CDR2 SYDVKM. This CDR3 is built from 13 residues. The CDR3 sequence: CASRVESNQPQHF. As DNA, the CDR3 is TGTGCCAGCAGAGTGGAGTCTAATCAGCCCCAGCATTTT. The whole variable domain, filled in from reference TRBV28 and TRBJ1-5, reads DVKVTQSSRYLVKRTGEKVFLECVQDMDHENMFWYRQDPGLGLRLIYFSYDVKMKEKGDIPEGYSVSREKKERFSLILESASTNQTSMYLCASRVESNQPQHFGDGTRLSIL.

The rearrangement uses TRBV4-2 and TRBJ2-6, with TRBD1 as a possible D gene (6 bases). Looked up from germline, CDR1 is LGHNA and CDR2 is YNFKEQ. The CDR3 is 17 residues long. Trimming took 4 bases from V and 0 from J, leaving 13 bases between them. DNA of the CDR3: TGTGCCAGCAGCCCTCGGACAGCAAACTCTGGGGCCAACGTCCTGACTTTC. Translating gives CASSPRTANSGANVLTF.

The CDR3 protein is CASSLDRAGYNEQFF. CDR3 in DNA: TGCGCCAGCAGCTTGGATCGGGCGGGGTACAATGAGCAGTTCTTC. The rearrangement uses TRBV5-1 and TRBJ2-1; D might be TRBD2 (6 bases). The germline V gene has CDR1 SGHRS and CDR2 YFSETQ. Trimming left V 0 bases short and J 4 bases short, with 11 bases between. The CDR3 sequence is 15 residues long.

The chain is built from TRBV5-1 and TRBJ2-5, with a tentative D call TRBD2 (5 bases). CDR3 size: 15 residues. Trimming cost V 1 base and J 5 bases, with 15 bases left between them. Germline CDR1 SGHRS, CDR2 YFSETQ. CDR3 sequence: CASSLRGAQEETQYF. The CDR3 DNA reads TGCGCCAGCAGCTTGCGGGGAGCCCAGGAGGAGACCCAGTACTTC.

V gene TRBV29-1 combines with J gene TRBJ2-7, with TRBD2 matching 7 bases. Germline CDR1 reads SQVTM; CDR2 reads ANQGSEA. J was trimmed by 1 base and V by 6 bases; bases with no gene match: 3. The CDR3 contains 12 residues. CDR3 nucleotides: TGCAGCGTATCGGGACTATCCTACGAGCAGTACTTC. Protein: CSVSGLSYEQYF.

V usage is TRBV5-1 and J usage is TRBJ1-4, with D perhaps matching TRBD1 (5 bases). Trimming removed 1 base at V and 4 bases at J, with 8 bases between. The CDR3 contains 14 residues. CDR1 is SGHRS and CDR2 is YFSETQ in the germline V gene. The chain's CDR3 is CASSLQGGNEKLFF. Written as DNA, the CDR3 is TGCGCCAGCAGCTTGCAGGGTGGTAATGAAAAACTGTTTTTT.

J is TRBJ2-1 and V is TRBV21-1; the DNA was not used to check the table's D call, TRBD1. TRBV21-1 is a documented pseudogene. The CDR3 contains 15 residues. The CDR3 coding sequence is TGTGCCAGCAGCCACCGGGACAGGGTTTACAATGAGCAGTTCTTC. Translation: CASSHRDRVYNEQFF.

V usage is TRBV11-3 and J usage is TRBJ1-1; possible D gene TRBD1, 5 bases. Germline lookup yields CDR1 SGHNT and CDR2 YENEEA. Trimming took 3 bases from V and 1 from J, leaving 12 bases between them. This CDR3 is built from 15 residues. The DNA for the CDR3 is TGTGCCAGCAGCTTGGGGGGAGGACAGAACACTGAAGCTTTCTTT. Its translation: CASSLGGGQNTEAFF. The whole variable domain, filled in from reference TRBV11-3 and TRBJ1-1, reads EAGVVQSPRYKIIEKKQPVAFWCNPISGHNTLYWYLQNLGQGPELLIRYENEEAVDDSQLPKDRFSAERLKGVDSTLKIQPAELGDSAVYLCASSLGGGQNTEAFFGQGTRLTVV.

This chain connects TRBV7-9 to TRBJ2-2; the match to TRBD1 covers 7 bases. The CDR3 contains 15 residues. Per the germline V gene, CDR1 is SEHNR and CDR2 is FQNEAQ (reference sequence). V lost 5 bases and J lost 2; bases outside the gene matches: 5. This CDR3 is CASSAGTANTGELFF. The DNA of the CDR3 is TGTGCCAGCAGCGCCGGGACAGCTAACACCGGGGAGCTGTTTTTT. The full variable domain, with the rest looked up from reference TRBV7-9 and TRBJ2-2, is DTGVSQNPRHKITKRGQNVTFRCDPISEHNRLYWYRQTLGQGPEFLTYFQNEAQLEKSRLLSDRFSAERPKGSFSTLEIQRTEQGDSAMYLCASSAGTANTGELFFGEGSRLTVL.

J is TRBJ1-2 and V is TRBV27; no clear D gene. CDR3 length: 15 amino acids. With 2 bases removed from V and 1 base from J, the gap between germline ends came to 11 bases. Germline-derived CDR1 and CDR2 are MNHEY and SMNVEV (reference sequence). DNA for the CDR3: TGTGCCAGCAGTTTACGGGTCAACCTTAACTATGGCTACACCTTC. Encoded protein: CASSLRVNLNYGYTF.

CDR3: CASQPGTGGPGELFF. The CDR3 nucleotides read TGTGCCAGTCAGCCCGGGACAGGGGGCCCCGGGGAGCTGTTTTTT. This rearrangement joins TRBV6-4 to TRBJ2-2; TRBD1 aligns across 12 bases. The length of the CDR3 is 15 residues. The germline V gene has CDR1 MRHNA and CDR2 SNTAGT. V lost 9 bases and J lost 6; bases outside the gene matches: 8.

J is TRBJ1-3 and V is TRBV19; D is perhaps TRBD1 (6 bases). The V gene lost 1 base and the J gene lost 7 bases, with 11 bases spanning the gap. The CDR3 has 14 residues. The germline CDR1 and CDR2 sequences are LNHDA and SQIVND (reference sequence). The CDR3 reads CASSIGQAWNTIYF. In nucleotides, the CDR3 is TGTGCCAGTAGTATAGGACAGGCTTGGAACACCATATATTTT.

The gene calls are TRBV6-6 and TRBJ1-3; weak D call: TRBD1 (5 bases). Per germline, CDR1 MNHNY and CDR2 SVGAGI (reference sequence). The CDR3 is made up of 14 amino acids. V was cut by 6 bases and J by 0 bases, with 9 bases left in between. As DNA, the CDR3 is TGTGCCAGCAGCCAGGGCCCCTCTGGAAACACCATATATTTT. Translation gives CASSQGPSGNTIYF.

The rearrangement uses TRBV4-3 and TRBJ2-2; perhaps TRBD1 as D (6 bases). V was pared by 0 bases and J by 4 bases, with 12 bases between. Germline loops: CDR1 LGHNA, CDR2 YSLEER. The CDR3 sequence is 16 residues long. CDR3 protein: CASSQEAQGSTGELFF. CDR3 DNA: TGCGCCAGCAGCCAAGAGGCACAGGGAAGCACCGGGGAGCTGTTTTTT.

DNA of the CDR3: TGTGCCAGCAGTCCGCCGACAGGCCGTAAAAACATTCAGTACTTC. It codes for CASSPPTGRKNIQYF. The chain combines TRBV27 with TRBJ2-4; D possibly corresponds to TRBD1 (6 bases). The CDR3 is 15 residues long. Trimming removed 5 bases from V and 4 bases from J, with 15 bases in between. Looked up from germline, CDR1 is MNHEY and CDR2 is SMNVEV (reference sequence).

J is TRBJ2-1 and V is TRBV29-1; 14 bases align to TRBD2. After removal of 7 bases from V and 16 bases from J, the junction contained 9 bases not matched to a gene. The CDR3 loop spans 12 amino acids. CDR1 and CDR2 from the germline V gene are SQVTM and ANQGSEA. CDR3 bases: TGCAGCGGTGGAGGACTAGCGGGGGGCGACTTCTTC. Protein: CSGGGLAGGDFF.

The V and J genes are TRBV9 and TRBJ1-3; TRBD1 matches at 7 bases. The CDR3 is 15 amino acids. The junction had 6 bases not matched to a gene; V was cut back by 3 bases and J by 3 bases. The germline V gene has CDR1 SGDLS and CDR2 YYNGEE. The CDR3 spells CASSADRKNGNTIYF. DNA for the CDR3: TGTGCCAGCAGCGCGGACAGGAAAAATGGAAACACCATATATTTT.

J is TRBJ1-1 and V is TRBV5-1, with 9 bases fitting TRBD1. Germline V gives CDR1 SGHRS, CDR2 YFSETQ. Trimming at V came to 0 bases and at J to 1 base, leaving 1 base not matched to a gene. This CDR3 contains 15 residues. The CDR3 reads CASSLGTGANTEAFF. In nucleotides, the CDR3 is TGCGCCAGCAGCTTGGGGACAGGGGCGAACACTGAAGCTTTCTTT.

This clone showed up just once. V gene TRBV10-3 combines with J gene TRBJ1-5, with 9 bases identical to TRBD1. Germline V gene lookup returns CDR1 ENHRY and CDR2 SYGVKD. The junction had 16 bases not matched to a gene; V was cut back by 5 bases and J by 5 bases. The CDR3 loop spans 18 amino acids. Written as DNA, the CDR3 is TGTGCCATCAGTAGCCAAAGGGGGGGACAGGGAATGGATCAGCCCCAGCATTTT. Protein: CAISSQRGGQGMDQPQHF.

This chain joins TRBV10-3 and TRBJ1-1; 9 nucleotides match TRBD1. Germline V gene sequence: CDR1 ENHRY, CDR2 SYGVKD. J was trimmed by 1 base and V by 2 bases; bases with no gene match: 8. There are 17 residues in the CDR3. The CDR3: CAISEVPGQGRNTEAFF. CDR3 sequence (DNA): TGTGCCATCAGTGAGGTCCCGGGACAGGGAAGGAACACTGAAGCTTTCTTT.